These 22 T cell receptor beta chains came from one sample sequenced in a study of cytomegalovirus exposure and HLA in healthy donors. PCR involved 60 Vbeta and 13 Jbeta primers. Generated by immunoSEQ multiplex PCR, the TCRdb table keeps only in-frame clones and is missing some. Of approximately 130,000 clones in the sample, about 82% were seen once. The sample comprised PBMCs. The receptors were gathered from a boy aged 5-17 years in good health and CMV-seronegative.

This chain joins TRBV7-9 and TRBJ2-7; 13 nucleotides match TRBD2. Germline lookup yields CDR1 SEHNR and CDR2 FQNEAQ (reference sequence). V lost 5 bases to trimming and J lost 2 bases; unmatched junction nucleotides: 3. This CDR3 region has 15 residues. The DNA for the CDR3 is TGTGCCAGCAGCCCCGGGACTAGCGGGACCTACGAGCAGTACTTC. Encoded protein: CASSPGTSGTYEQYF.

This clone was seen only once. This chain connects TRBV5-4 to TRBJ1-2; D remains unclear. CDR1 and CDR2 from the germline V gene are SGHNT and YYREEE (reference sequence). The germline V and J ends were trimmed by 1 base and 1 base, with 5 bases remaining between them. This CDR3 spans 13 amino acids. The CDR3, as DNA: TGTGCCAGCAGCTTGAACAATAACTATGGCTACACCTTC. As protein: CASSLNNNYGYTF.

J is TRBJ2-7 and V is TRBV25-1, with D possibly being TRBD2 (6 bases). V was shortened by 9 bases and J by 2 bases, with 14 bases between the two germline ends. Germline CDR1 and CDR2: MGHDK and SYGVNS. The CDR3 runs to 13 residues. CDR3 in amino acids: CASSEEGTYEQYF. The CDR3 DNA reads TGTGCCAGTTCTGAGGAGGGGACCTACGAGCAGTACTTC.

The gene calls are TRBV30 and TRBJ2-1; 9 bases match TRBD1. This CDR3 is built from 14 residues. Germline V lookup: CDR1 GTSNPN, CDR2 SVGIG (reference sequence). The trim removed 3 bases at V and 4 bases at J, leaving 4 bases unmatched. The CDR3 sequence: CAWRGTGWYNEQFF. The CDR3 bases are TGTGCCTGGAGAGGGACAGGGTGGTACAATGAGCAGTTCTTC.

V gene TRBV4-2 combines with J gene TRBJ2-2; 13 bases line up with TRBD2. This CDR3 contains 20 residues. J was trimmed by 2 bases and V by 0 bases; bases with no gene match: 9. Germline loops: CDR1 LGHNA, CDR2 YNFKEQ. CDR3 bases: TGTGCCAGCAGCCAAGATCCCCGGACTAGCGGGAGAGTCAACACCGGGGAGCTGTTTTTT. This gives the protein CASSQDPRTSGRVNTGELFF.

This chain connects TRBV5-1 to TRBJ2-6, with 8 bases lining up with TRBD1. Germline lookup yields CDR1 SGHRS and CDR2 YFSETQ. V gave up 0 bases and J gave up 0 bases; unmatched junction bases: 11. This CDR3 comprises 20 residues. CDR3 in amino acids: CASSLEGTGLRNSGANVLTF. The CDR3 coding sequence is TGCGCCAGCAGCTTGGAGGGGACAGGCCTTCGCAACTCTGGGGCCAACGTCCTGACTTTC.

The rearrangement joins TRBV6-6 to TRBJ1-2; D gene uncertain. The germline V gene encodes CDR1 MNHNY and CDR2 SVGAGI (reference sequence). This CDR3 has 15 residues. Trimming took 4 bases from V and 3 from J, leaving 15 bases between them. CDR3 loop: CASSFTGGRDYGYTF. The CDR3 coding sequence is TGTGCCAGCAGTTTCACCGGCGGCCGGGACTATGGCTACACCTTC.

This chain joins TRBV6-1 and TRBJ2-3; 7 bases match TRBD2. This CDR3 comprises 14 residues. Germline V CDR1 and CDR2: MNHNS, SASEGT. The J segment lost 3 bases and the V segment lost 2 bases, leaving 2 bases of the junction unmatched. The CDR3 protein is CASSERGGTDTQYF. CDR3 bases: TGTGCCAGCAGTGAAAGGGGAGGGACAGATACGCAGTATTTT.

The CDR3 DNA is TGCGCCAGCAGAGAAGGGGGCCGTTTCGGCACAGATACGCAGTATTTT. This gives the protein CASREGGRFGTDTQYF. The chain couples TRBV5-1 to TRBJ2-3; TRBD1 agrees at 7 bases. In germline, CDR1 is SGHRS, CDR2 YFSETQ. The length of the CDR3 is 16 residues. The trim removed 5 bases at V and 1 base at J, leaving 10 bases unmatched.

V gene TRBV29-1 combines with J gene TRBJ2-7; 7 bases agree with TRBD1. This CDR3 has 14 amino acids. After removal of 6 bases from V and 2 bases from J, the junction contained 10 bases not matched to a gene. Germline CDR1 is SQVTM and CDR2 is ANQGSEA. In nucleotides, the CDR3 is TGCAGCGTGCTACCGGGACAGTTCCCCTACGAGCAGTACTTC. Translation: CSVLPGQFPYEQYF.

This chain uses TRBV5-1 with TRBJ2-1; 12 positions match TRBD1. The CDR3 is 16 amino acids. V lost 4 bases, J lost 9 bases, and 11 bases stayed unmatched. From germline, CDR1 is SGHRS and CDR2 YFSETQ. The CDR3 DNA is TGCGCCAGCAGCGGAGCCGGGACAGGGGGCGCCGGTGAGCAGTTCTTC. This gives the protein CASSGAGTGGAGEQFF.

The chain carries TRBV6-5 and TRBJ2-6, with D tentatively TRBD2 (6 bases). Germline V gives CDR1 MNHEY, CDR2 SVGAGI. Trimming took off 2 bases at V and 1 base at J, with 6 bases between the two ends. The CDR3 length is 15 residues. CDR3 sequence reads: CASSYGGSGANVLTF. CDR3 sequence (DNA): TGTGCCAGCAGTTACGGGGGGTCTGGGGCCAACGTCCTGACTTTC.

The chain carries TRBV15 and TRBJ2-2; TRBD2 might be the D (6 bases). The CDR3 is made up of 15 amino acids. Trimming left V 4 bases short and J 2 bases short, with 11 bases between. Germline V CDR1 and CDR2: LNHNV, YYDKDF (reference sequence). The CDR3 here is CATSNLAPNTGELFF. The CDR3 coding sequence is TGTGCCACCAGCAATCTAGCGCCAAACACCGGGGAGCTGTTTTTT.

The rearrangement uses TRBV10-3 and TRBJ2-7; a possible D gene is TRBD2 (6 bases). The germline V gene has CDR1 ENHRY and CDR2 SYGVKD. This CDR3 contains 13 residues. V was clipped by 7 bases and J by 3 bases, with 13 bases between them. The CDR3 coding sequence is TGTGCCATCAACCGGGAGCCTGACTACGAGCAGTACTTC. Its translation: CAINREPDYEQYF.

The V gene is TRBV7-8, the J gene TRBJ2-3, with D maybe TRBD2 (5 bases). CDR1 is SGHVS and CDR2 is FQNEAQ in the germline V gene. V lost 3 bases, J lost 5 bases, and 9 bases lay in between. CDR3 size: 13 residues. The CDR3 DNA sequence: TGTGCCAGCAGCTTTATCCGGGGAGATACGCAGTATTTT. Amino acids: CASSFIRGDTQYF.

The chain has TRBV9 and TRBJ2-1; D remains ambiguous. V lost 0 bases to trimming and J lost 4 bases, with 8 bases between them. The germline V gene has CDR1 SGDLS and CDR2 YYNGEE. CDR3 length equals 14 residues. CDR3 in amino acids: CASSVVSIYNEQFF. The DNA for the CDR3 is TGTGCCAGCAGCGTAGTTTCCATTTACAATGAGCAGTTCTTC.

V gene TRBV29-1 combines with J gene TRBJ2-5; TRBD2 agrees at 12 bases. Germline V gene lookup returns CDR1 SQVTM and CDR2 ANQGSEA. The CDR3 is 16 amino acids. V was clipped by 2 bases and J by 4 bases; unmatched bases: 8. Here the CDR3 DNA reads TGCAGCGTTGAATGGGCTAGCGGGAGGGCATTAGAGACCCAGTACTTC. It is translated as CSVEWASGRALETQYF.

This clone appeared once. V gene TRBV18 combines with J gene TRBJ1-4; D is unresolved. The CDR3 consists of 14 residues. The V gene lost 1 base and the J gene lost 7 bases, with 10 bases spanning the gap. Germline V gene sequence: CDR1 KGHSH, CDR2 LQKENI. The CDR3 region has the DNA TGTGCCAGCTCACCACGGGCCGCAAGTGAAAAACTGTTTTTT. As protein: CASSPRAASEKLFF. Based on the CDR3 plus reference TRBV18 and TRBJ1-4, the full variable domain is NAGVMQNPRHLVRRRGQEARLRCSPMKGHSHVYWYRQLPEEGLKFMVYLQKENIIDESGMPKERFSAEFPKEGPSILRIQQVVRGDSAAYFCASSPRAASEKLFFGSGTQLSVL.

This clone was seen only once. This sequence joins TRBV5-1 and TRBJ1-1; D might be TRBD1 (6 bases). The V end was cut by 4 bases, the J end by 1 base, with 11 bases between. The CDR3 runs to 14 residues. The germline CDR1 and CDR2 sequences are SGHRS and YFSETQ. The CDR3 sequence is CASSRGTTNTEAFF. The CDR3 nucleotides are TGCGCCAGCAGCAGGGGGACGACGAACACTGAAGCTTTCTTT.

J is TRBJ2-1 and V is TRBV5-1, with 9 bases fitting TRBD2. Germline V gene lookup returns CDR1 SGHRS and CDR2 YFSETQ. CDR3 length equals 16 residues. Germline trimming cut 4 bases from V and 0 bases from J; bases unmatched to any gene: 5. The DNA of the CDR3 is TGCGCCAGCAGCGTTAATAGCGGGAGCTCCTACAATGAGCAGTTCTTC. Protein product: CASSVNSGSSYNEQFF.

The chain joins TRBV7-9 to TRBJ2-7; maybe TRBD2 (6 bases). Trimming stripped 1 base from V and 4 bases from J, with 14 bases between. The CDR3 is 15 amino acids. Germline lookup yields CDR1 SEHNR and CDR2 FQNEAQ (reference sequence). The CDR3 DNA reads as TGTGCCAGCAGCTTAGTCTATAGCGGAAGATACGAGCAGTACTTC. It codes for CASSLVYSGRYEQYF.

This sequence joins TRBV19 and TRBJ2-7; 15 bases are a match to TRBD2. J was trimmed by 6 bases and V by 5 bases; bases with no gene match: 8. The CDR3 covers 16 residues. Looked up from germline, CDR1 is LNHDA and CDR2 is SQIVND (reference sequence). CDR3 bases: TGTGCCAGTAGTGTGACCTTGGGACTAGCGGGAGGCGAGCAGTACTTC. Translation: CASSVTLGLAGGEQYF.